One TCR beta chain is described in this entry. Its antigen is not known. This record belongs to a study of CD8+ T cells in alopecia areata. Study observations and caveats: The study found that many expanded lesional clones persisted in scalp and blood during tofacitinib.

The authors extracted RNA and reverse transcribed it into cDNA as the sequencing template. Method: immunoSEQ multiplex PCR; TCRdb's copy keeps in-frame clones and lacks some. The sample contains about 300,000 clones, 58% of which appear only once. There are 14 residues in the CDR3. Germline trimming cut 6 bases from V and 2 bases from J; bases unmatched to any gene: 7. The germline V gene encodes CDR1 SQVTM and CDR2 ANQGSEA. Regarding treatment: oral pan-JAK inhibitor, 5-10 mg twice daily. This chain connects TRBV29-1 to TRBJ2-3; 8 bases fit TRBD1. This TCR was sampled from a human donor with alopecia areata. The sequencing here drew on CD4+ T cells sorted from blood, taken at week 24, from a patient treated with tofacitinib. The CDR3 region is CSVHDRGNTDTQYF. The CDR3 nucleotides read TGCAGCGTCCACGACAGGGGAAACACAGATACGCAGTATTTT.